This entry describes one T cell receptor (beta chain). The sample belongs to a study of PD-L1 blockade in urothelial cancer. Study summary: Patients' histories included 0 to 3 prior chemotherapy regimens. T cells were recovered from blood samples at a median of around 140,000.

Regarding time point: pretreatment peripheral blood. The diagnosis in patients was locally advanced or metastatic urothelial carcinoma. Trimming took off 0 bases at V and 8 bases at J, with 14 bases between the two ends. The CDR3 has 14 residues. In germline, CDR1 is SGHRS, CDR2 YFSETQ. Clones were sequenced by immunoSEQ multiplex PCR, and TCRdb holds only the in-frame ones, with some missing. The top ten hold around 15% of the sample, which has around 45,000 clones, 80% seen once. The material was PBMCs, obtained around atezolizumab (anti-PD-L1) treatment. The TCR was taken from a man aged 55 to 70 with urothelial cancer. The chain is built from TRBV5-1 and TRBJ1-2; D call uncertain. The CDR3 coding sequence is TGCGCCAGCAGCTTGGGACCATCATCGAGGGGCTACACCTTC. As protein: CASSLGPSSRGYTF. The whole variable domain, filled in from reference TRBV5-1 and TRBJ1-2, reads KAGVTQTPRYLIKTRGQQVTLSCSPISGHRSVSWYQQTPGQGLQFLFEYFSETQRNKGNFPGRFSGRQFSNSRSEMNVSTLELGDSALYLCASSLGPSSRGYTFGSGTRLTVV.